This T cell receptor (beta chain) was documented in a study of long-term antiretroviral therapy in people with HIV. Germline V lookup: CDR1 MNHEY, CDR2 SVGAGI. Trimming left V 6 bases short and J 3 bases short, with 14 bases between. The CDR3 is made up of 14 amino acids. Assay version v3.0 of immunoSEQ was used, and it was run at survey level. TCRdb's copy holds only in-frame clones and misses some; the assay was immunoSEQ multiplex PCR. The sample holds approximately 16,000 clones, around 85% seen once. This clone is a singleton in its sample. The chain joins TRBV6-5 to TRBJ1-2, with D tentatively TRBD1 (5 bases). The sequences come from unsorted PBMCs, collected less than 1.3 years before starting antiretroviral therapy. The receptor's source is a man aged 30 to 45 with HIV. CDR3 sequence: CASSRTKGDYGYTF. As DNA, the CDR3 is TGTGCCAGCAGCAGAACCAAAGGGGACTATGGCTACACCTTC.